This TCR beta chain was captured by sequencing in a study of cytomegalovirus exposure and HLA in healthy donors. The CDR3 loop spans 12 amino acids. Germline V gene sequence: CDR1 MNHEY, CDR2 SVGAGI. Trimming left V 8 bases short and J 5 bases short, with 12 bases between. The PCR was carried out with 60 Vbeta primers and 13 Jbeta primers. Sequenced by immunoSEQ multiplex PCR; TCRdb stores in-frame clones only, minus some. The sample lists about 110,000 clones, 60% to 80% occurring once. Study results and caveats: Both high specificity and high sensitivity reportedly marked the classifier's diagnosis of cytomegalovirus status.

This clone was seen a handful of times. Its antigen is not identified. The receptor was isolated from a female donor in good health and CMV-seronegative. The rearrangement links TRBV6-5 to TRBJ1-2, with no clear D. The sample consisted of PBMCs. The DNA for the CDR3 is TGTGCCAGCCACTTGACGGGGTATGGCTACACCTTC. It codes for CASHLTGYGYTF.